This entry features one T cell receptor (beta chain) sequence. The antigen it binds to is not known. No base quality information exists; no much larger clone differs at one position. In total, approximately 610 healthy bone marrow donors made up the cohort. All cohort members were sampled while nominally healthy, although unrecorded immune exposures were likely present. The donor was CMV seronegative and belonged to the group of around 350 seronegative cohort members. A peripheral blood sample was provided by each donor, and peripheral blood mononuclear cells were used for TCR beta sequencing. Genomic DNA extraction from the blood cell samples was performed with the Qiagen DNeasy Blood Extraction Kit. The germline V gene encodes CDR1 LGHNA and CDR2 YNFKEQ. V lost 1 base and J lost 4 bases, and the count of bases not matched to a germline gene is 7. From the cysteine through the phenylalanine, the CDR3 covers 16 amino acids. CDR3 DNA is the only sequence kept; it has 48 bases, read in frame from the first base.

Libraries were made using the immunoSEQ multiplex PCR assay. For the multiplex PCR, a mixture combining 60 forward primers for TCR Vbeta segments and 13 reverse primers for TCR Jbeta segments was used. The CDR3 region of rearranged TCR beta genes was amplified from genomic DNA by a multiplex PCR assay. The amplified TCR beta libraries were sequenced on the Illumina HiSeq System as 87-base-pair reads. The published analysis was carried out like this. A later analysis tallied approximately 87 million unique TCR beta chains across the 610 or so repertoires, and 10 million to 11 million of those chains were shared by two or more donors. A nearest-neighbor algorithm error-corrected the raw reads and collapsed the reads into unique sequences, merging closely related sequences to remove PCR and sequencing errors. V, D and J gene segments were assigned by aligning CDR3 sequences to IMGT reference sequences. Each retained sequence needed at least a six-nucleotide match to both a V gene segment and a J gene segment. A rearrangement was called productive if the CDR3 had no stop codons and remained in frame with V and J, and every other rearrangement was called non-productive. CDR3 was defined by IMGT convention, running from the second conserved V-encoded cysteine to the conserved J-encoded phenylalanine. The earlier analysis of about 590 of the donors excluded sequences that lacked an unambiguous match to a single V gene segment. An earlier analysis of 550 to 650 of the donors classified V segments as functional when productive rearrangements were above 56.7% and as segregating when the standard deviation between donors was above 5%. A statistical classification framework was built to diagnose cytomegalovirus status from the catalog of TCR beta chain sequences. A later analysis assigned V and J genes by comparing TCR nucleotide sequences with IMGT/GENE-DB human TR gene sequences. Using the TCRdist pipeline, a later analysis assigned CDR3 sequences along with most-parsimonious VDJ recombination scenarios. In a later analysis, each TCR beta chain was defined by its CDR3 amino acid sequence together with its V-gene family, and reads lacking a unique V-gene family were excluded. A later analysis removed nearly 600 highly shared, low-generation-probability nucleotide sequences to deal with suspected cross-contamination and a sequencing artifact. For each public chain, a later analysis derived a clonal expansion index from normalized ranks of inferred template counts within each repertoire. In a later analysis, generation probabilities were computed with a VDJ recombination model fitted to out-of-frame rearrangements, and the resulting probabilities were checked against IGoR. Hypergeometric tests were used in a later analysis to score TCR-TCR, TCR-HLA and TCR-CMV co-occurrence, with a repertoire-size bias correction applied to the TCR pairs. To estimate false discovery rates, a later analysis permuted the HLA or CMV assignments 20 times. In a later analysis, co-occurring TCRs were grouped using DBSCAN, and TCRdist sequence similarity was added for clustering within HLA-allele-positive subsets. Co-occurrence clustering excluded repertoires with fewer than 30,000 or more than 120,000 public chains, plus five with anomalous nucleotide sharing. Drawn from immuneACCESS, this table holds only the in-frame rearrangements with V and J called that TCRdb kept. Clones are partly lost; checked studies trace under half to an unresolved V gene and leave the rest unexplained. V, J and clone size are those of that table, while D and trimming were read from the DNA. This sample lists some 94,000 clones; around 77% were detected once. In total, the top ten clones hold roughly 3.2% of the sample.

This entry is derived from a study of cytomegalovirus exposure and HLA in healthy donors (dated by TCRdb to 2016 to 2017). General notes on the study: An earlier analysis of a few hundred of the donors reported roughly 300 Gb of sequence data and roughly 120 million unique TCR beta sequences obtained from 150 million to 200 million T cells. An early release that covered some 640 HLA-typed donors contained around 330 gigabases of sequencing data and tens of millions of unique TCR sequences. Among the roughly 400 genotyped donors, around 81% belonged to the genetic ancestry cluster associated with self-reported Caucasian donors. The study was designed to test whether signatures of past pathogen exposure could be identified by cataloging public T cell receptors. The T cell repertoires of some 670 subjects were profiled by immunosequencing and related to cytomegalovirus serostatus. A separate validation cohort of roughly 110 different subjects was used in addition to the roughly 720-subject first cohort. High-throughput TCR immunosequencing, statistical association of individual TCRs with disease status, and machine learning were combined to predict cytomegalovirus infection status. A later analysis re-examined previously published TCR beta repertoires from hundreds of donors and added high-resolution HLA genotyping to investigate patterns of TCR occurrence. Rather than using new phenotypic data, the later analysis identified candidate immune exposures from TCR beta sequences and from how often those sequences occurred across donors. To decide whether each TCR beta V gene segment behaved as functional or pseudogenic, an earlier analysis of 587 of the donors relied on high-throughput TCR beta sequencing. Donor age, sex, ethnicity and CMV serostatus were compiled together with the repertoire data. In a later genetic analysis, genome-wide SNP genotypes for about 65% of the 666 donors were used, and that subset was treated as a discovery cohort. All discovery cohort repertoires had been generated using a single sequencing platform. HLA typing included class I and class II loci at four-digit resolution. Typing coverage differed by locus: A, B, C, DRB1 and DQB1 were typed in about 620-630 donors, DQA1 in about 550, DPA1 in around 600, and DPB1 in 400 to 490. Because of strong linkage in the cohort, roughly five DR-DQ haplotypes were treated as single units for association and clustering. On average, roughly 240,000 unique TCR beta nucleotide sequences were sequenced per donor among several hundred genotyped donors of the cohort, with 15% to 20% of those sequences being non-productive.

Broader findings and caveats from the paper: Because some donors lacked HLA typing at each locus, the association tests relied only on the typed subset. The sequencing pipeline was judged likely to have produced a cluster of highly shared sequence variants as a technical artifact. Roughly uniform sequencing depth across donors was assumed in presence/absence analyses, although this assumption may not hold. Linkage disequilibrium might explain the correlated functional status among segregating V segments, but an unknown experimental factor could not be excluded. In a later analysis, the rate of TCR association differed among HLA loci, with DRB1 alleles having the most associated TCRs and HLA-C alleles having the fewest. The only immune exposure information available for the cohort was CMV serostatus. In a later analysis, about 17,000 TCR beta sequences were associated with specific HLA alleles at a false discovery rate of 0.05. Several of the top co-occurrence clusters appeared to be linked to parvovirus B19, influenza, CMV and Epstein-Barr virus, according to a later analysis. Because the 87-base-pair reads could not distinguish some IMGT-functional V segments, including TRBV6-2 and TRBV6-3, those segments were excluded. While some public TCRs were present in many individuals, most TCR sequences turned up only very rarely across donors. When HLA alleles, especially DR and DQ, strongly co-occurred, TCR associations were difficult to assign to individual alleles. Some 15 rarely observed V segments, including chromosome 9 orphons, were excluded from the earlier analysis of about 610 of the donors because counts were too low. An association between a missense DCLRE1C variant and V-gene and J-gene trimming of TCR beta chains was found in a later genetic analysis and replicated in an independent cohort. An earlier analysis of some 560 of the donors showed that most TCR beta V segments appeared in productive rearrangements either about 87% or about 30% of the time, which broadly matched IMGT annotations. According to a later analysis, most CMV-associated TCR beta chains appeared to be HLA-restricted, and the HLA associations seemed to be driven largely by CMV exposure. The study gave a list of around 170 TCR beta chains associated with cytomegalovirus. A further reported finding was that TCR beta sequences accurately predicted the HLA-A and HLA-B alleles for most subjects in the first cohort. In this cohort, only TCR beta chains were sequenced, and detectable features were limited by the absence of alpha or paired-chain data. Compared with equally common non-associated chains, HLA-associated TCR beta chains in a later analysis were more clonally expanded and had lower generation probabilities. The classifier was reported to diagnose cytomegalovirus status with high specificity and sensitivity in both the original cohort and the validation cohort. A few of the identified cytomegalovirus-associated TCR beta chains were confirmed in vitro to be specific for cytomegalovirus antigens. Compared with the approximately 670-donor mean, donors in an Asian-associated ancestry cluster had fewer N-insertions in productive TCRs, according to a later genetic analysis. According to the authors, the approach could potentially be generalized to other disease states and immunological phenotypes.

Source material: PBMCs. The clonotype comes from a middle-aged man in good health and CMV-seronegative. Rearrangement joined TRBV4-2 to TRBJ1-2; TRBD1 lines up with 9 middle nucleotides. The CDR3 in this case is CASSQATGGHSYGYTF. The sequenced DNA is TGTGCCAGCAGCCAAGCCACAGGGGGCCATAGCTATGGCTACACCTTC.